The 21 T cell receptor beta chains presented below share a single source sample, sequenced in a study of blood T cell repertoires in COVID-19. Repertoires were generated with immunoSEQ multiplex PCR, while TCRdb's copy carries only in-frame clones and drops some. There are 400,000 or so clones in the sample; 70% to 90% occur only once, and roughly 0.76% lies in the top ten. Input material: peripheral blood. The source is a man aged 18-30 years with COVID-19, enrolled during active disease.

This chain uses TRBV11-3 with TRBJ1-1; the D is unclear. The CDR3 runs 15 residues. Deletions cut 1 base from V and 0 bases from J, with 9 bases between. In germline, CDR1 is SGHNT, CDR2 YENEEA. The chain's CDR3 is CASSLGSIMNTEAFF. Written as DNA, the CDR3 is TGTGCCAGCAGCTTAGGGAGCATCATGAACACTGAAGCTTTCTTT.

This sequence joins TRBV7-9 and TRBJ2-1; 9 bases line up with TRBD2. The germline V gene has CDR1 SEHNR and CDR2 FQNEAQ (reference sequence). The CDR3 consists of 17 residues. V lost 1 base and J lost 0; bases outside the gene matches: 4. CDR3 DNA sequence: TGTGCCAGCAGCTTAGGGGCGGGAGGGCCCTCCTACAATGAGCAGTTCTTC. Protein product: CASSLGAGGPSYNEQFF.

The chain carries TRBV9 and TRBJ1-2; a possible D gene is TRBD1 (5 bases). Per the germline V gene, CDR1 is SGDLS and CDR2 is YYNGEE. There are 14 residues in the CDR3. The germline V and J ends were trimmed by 4 bases and 4 bases, with 14 bases remaining between them. CDR3: CASSTSGQSYGYTF. CDR3 nucleotide sequence: TGTGCCAGCAGCACCTCTGGACAATCCTATGGCTACACCTTC. Drawing the rest from reference TRBV9 and TRBJ1-2, the complete variable domain is DSGVTQTPKHLITATGQRVTLRCSPRSGDLSVYWYQQSLDQGLQFLIQYYNGEERAKGNILERFSAQQFPDLHSELNLSSLELGDSALYFCASSTSGQSYGYTFGSGTRLTVV.

V is TRBV9 and J is TRBJ2-3, with 7 bases identical to TRBD2. Trimming cost V 3 bases and J 1 base; bases outside gene matches: 5. Per the germline V gene, CDR1 is SGDLS and CDR2 is YYNGEE. The CDR3 is 15 residues long. The CDR3 DNA follows: TGTGCCAGCAGCGGGGAGGGAATGGGCACAGATACGCAGTATTTT. It translates to CASSGEGMGTDTQYF.

This chain joins TRBV7-8 and TRBJ1-1, with 8 bases that match TRBD1. V gave up 5 bases and J gave up 5 bases; unmatched junction bases: 7. Germline values: CDR1 SGHVS, CDR2 FQNEAQ. CDR3 length: 14 residues. CDR3 DNA sequence: TGTGCCAGCAGCCCACAGGGGGTAGGGACTGAAGCTTTCTTT. This translates into CASSPQGVGTEAFF.

This chain links TRBV27 with TRBJ1-2; 7 bases map to TRBD1. This CDR3 has 14 residues. Germline lookup yields CDR1 MNHEY and CDR2 SMNVEV (reference sequence). Losses at the gene ends were 4 bases for V and 8 bases for J; bases not matched to a gene: 10. The CDR3 loop is CASSSRDSPSGYTF. The CDR3, as DNA: TGTGCCAGCAGTTCCCGGGACAGTCCTTCCGGCTACACCTTC.

CDR3 sequence reads: CAWSRQGGGNIQYF. In DNA, the CDR3 is TGTGCCTGGAGTCGCCAGGGAGGGGGAAACATTCAGTACTTC. The rearrangement joins TRBV30 to TRBJ2-4, with D perhaps matching TRBD2 (7 bases). Per germline, CDR1 GTSNPN and CDR2 SVGIG (reference sequence). Trimming removed 2 bases from V and 6 bases from J, with 14 bases in between. The CDR3 runs 14 residues.

J is TRBJ1-1 and V is TRBV2; maybe TRBD1 (6 bases). CDR1 is SNHLY and CDR2 is FYNNEI in the germline V gene. The CDR3 is made up of 14 amino acids. Trimming pared 6 bases from V and 2 bases from J, leaving 13 bases between. CDR3 bases: TGTGCCAGCAGAGGGACACTCACAAACACTGAAGCTTTCTTT. Translation gives CASRGTLTNTEAFF.

Only a few counts were recorded for this clone. In the same sample, other DNA sequences code for this CDR3. The chain employs TRBV5-1 and TRBJ2-2; 9 nucleotides align to TRBD1. With V trimmed by 4 bases and J by 2 bases, 3 bases remained unmatched. Germline-derived CDR1 and CDR2 are SGHRS and YFSETQ. This CDR3 contains 15 residues. For the CDR3, the DNA is TGCGCCAGCAGCCTGGGACAGGGAAACACCGGGGAGCTGTTTTTT. Amino acid sequence: CASSLGQGNTGELFF.

CDR3 in amino acids: CASSEDRGSTEAFF. CDR3 nucleotides: TGTGCCAGCTCAGAAGACAGGGGTAGCACTGAAGCTTTCTTT. This chain connects TRBV18 to TRBJ1-1; 8 positions match TRBD1. Germline CDR1 is KGHSH and CDR2 is LQKENI. Trimming removed 5 bases from V and 4 bases from J; junction bases left unmatched: 6. The CDR3 sequence is 14 residues long.

V and J are TRBV5-1 and TRBJ1-1; maybe TRBD1 (5 bases). CDR1 and CDR2 (germline): SGHRS, YFSETQ. This CDR3 is built from 14 residues. V was shortened by 4 bases and J by 6 bases, with 16 bases between the two germline ends. The CDR3 reads CASSRTGEVPEAFF. CDR3 nucleotides: TGCGCCAGCAGCCGGACGGGGGAGGTGCCTGAAGCTTTCTTT.

The CDR3 nucleotides read TGCAGCGTCGTCCTGACTAGCGGGCAAACGTTCTTC. Encoded protein: CSVVLTSGQTFF. The V gene is TRBV29-1, the J gene TRBJ2-1, with 10 nucleotides matching TRBD2. Losses at the gene ends were 6 bases for V and 15 bases for J; bases not matched to a gene: 11. Per the germline V gene, CDR1 is SQVTM and CDR2 is ANQGSEA. The CDR3 has 12 amino acids.

In regard to this clone: Other DNA variants within this sample encode the same CDR3. This chain joins TRBV30 and TRBJ1-1; TRBD1 aligns across 8 bases. CDR1 GTSNPN and CDR2 SVGIG come from the germline V gene (reference sequence). Trimming took 0 bases from V and 2 from J; bases not matched to a gene: 2. There are 14 residues in the CDR3. The CDR3 sequence: CAWSVGTGNTEAFF. The CDR3, as DNA: TGTGCCTGGAGTGTGGGGACAGGTAACACTGAAGCTTTCTTT.

This clone has a single count. V gene TRBV27 combines with J gene TRBJ2-3; 15 bases fit TRBD2. Looked up from germline, CDR1 is MNHEY and CDR2 is SMNVEV (reference sequence). V was clipped by 1 base and J by 2 bases; unmatched bases: 4. The CDR3 is made up of 18 amino acids. The CDR3 is CASSLYGTSGGNTDTQYF. CDR3 bases: TGTGCCAGCAGTTTATATGGGACTAGCGGGGGGAACACAGATACGCAGTATTTT.

V and J are TRBV5-1 and TRBJ2-3, with 9 bases fitting TRBD1. Germline V gene sequence: CDR1 SGHRS, CDR2 YFSETQ. V shed 3 bases, J shed 2 bases, and the junction held 7 bases outside the gene matches. The CDR3 covers 16 residues. The CDR3 here is CASSSTGGVDTDTQYF. Written as DNA, the CDR3 is TGCGCCAGCAGCTCCACAGGGGGCGTTGACACAGATACGCAGTATTTT. Together with reference TRBV5-1 and TRBJ2-3, the CDR3 gives the full variable domain: KAGVTQTPRYLIKTRGQQVTLSCSPISGHRSVSWYQQTPGQGLQFLFEYFSETQRNKGNFPGRFSGRQFSNSRSEMNVSTLELGDSALYLCASSSTGGVDTDTQYFGPGTRLTVL.

The chain combines TRBV10-3 with TRBJ1-1; D possibly corresponds to TRBD1 (6 bases). Between the trimmed V and J ends, which lost 8 bases and 5 bases, there was a span of 18 bases. The CDR3 is made up of 14 amino acids. Germline V gene sequence: CDR1 ENHRY, CDR2 SYGVKD. The CDR3 region is CAIGRSTGNTEAFF. The DNA for the CDR3 is TGTGCCATCGGTCGATCCACAGGGAATACTGAAGCTTTCTTT.

The V and J genes are TRBV10-2 and TRBJ2-1; the D gene is possibly TRBD2 (5 bases). Between the trimmed V and J ends, which lost 4 bases and 1 base, there was a span of 5 bases. This CDR3 spans 13 amino acids. Per the germline V gene, CDR1 is WSHSY and CDR2 is SAAADI. This CDR3 reads CASSGTSYNEQFF. CDR3 sequence (DNA): TGCGCCAGCAGTGGGACTTCCTACAATGAGCAGTTCTTC.

V gene TRBV5-8 combines with J gene TRBJ1-5; D unresolved. With 1 base removed from V and 2 bases from J, the gap between germline ends came to 7 bases. The CDR3 totals 14 residues. The germline V gene has CDR1 SGHTS and CDR2 YDEGEE. The CDR3 loop is CASSLRQGNQPQHF. The CDR3 DNA is TGTGCCAGCAGCTTGAGGCAGGGCAATCAGCCCCAGCATTTT.

CDR3 nucleotides: TGTGCCAGCATCCTAGCGAACACCGGGGAGCTGTTTTTT. Protein: CASILANTGELFF. This chain joins TRBV25-1 and TRBJ2-2; no clear D gene. V shed 7 bases and J shed 0 bases, with 6 bases lying between them. The CDR3 has 13 amino acids. Germline CDR1 reads MGHDK; CDR2 reads SYGVNS.

This CDR3 is CASSLSVRGAKEQYF. CDR3 in DNA: TGTGCCAGCAGCTTAAGTGTCCGCGGGGCGAAAGAGCAGTACTTC. The chain couples TRBV7-8 to TRBJ2-7; the D gene is possibly TRBD2 (6 bases). Between the trimmed V and J ends, which lost 2 bases and 7 bases, there was a span of 18 bases. The CDR3 runs to 15 residues. Germline CDR1 reads SGHVS; CDR2 reads FQNEAQ.

The rearrangement uses TRBV2 and TRBJ2-7; D is possibly TRBD2 (5 bases). This CDR3 contains 15 residues. The V and J ends lost 11 bases and 1 base respectively, with 21 bases between them. Germline CDR1 SNHLY, CDR2 FYNNEI. CDR3 sequence: CAALGGGSSSYEQYF. DNA for the CDR3: TGTGCCGCATTAGGAGGAGGTAGTTCATCCTACGAGCAGTACTTC.